The 30 T cell receptor beta chains reported below all come from one sample, sequenced in a study of blood T cell repertoires in COVID-19. Clones were read by immunoSEQ multiplex PCR, and TCRdb kept only the in-frame ones, dropping some. The sample consists of about 98,000 clones, 65% to 90% of them appearing once. Sequencing input: peripheral blood. These receptors were obtained from a man in his 70s with active or convalescent COVID-19.

The chain has TRBV18 and TRBJ1-2, with D perhaps matching TRBD1 (5 bases). V lost 4 bases, J lost 4 bases, and 7 bases lay in between. The CDR3 covers 12 residues. Germline CDR1 reads KGHSH; CDR2 reads LQKENI. This CDR3 reads CASSQGLYGYTF. The CDR3 DNA follows: TGTGCCAGCTCACAGGGGCTCTATGGCTACACCTTC.

The rearrangement joins TRBV19 to TRBJ1-5, with TRBD1 as a possible D gene (5 bases). CDR1 LNHDA and CDR2 SQIVND come from the germline V gene (reference sequence). This CDR3 spans 14 amino acids. Trimming took off 2 bases at V and 4 bases at J, with 9 bases between the two ends. The CDR3 sequence: CASSIRTYNQPQHF. The DNA of the CDR3 is TGTGCCAGTAGTATACGGACATATAATCAGCCCCAGCATTTT.

This clone showed up many times. The chain couples TRBV7-8 to TRBJ1-5, with TRBD1 matching over 7 bases. This CDR3 region has 16 residues. V lost 5 bases, J lost 4 bases, and 11 bases stayed unmatched. Germline V lookup: CDR1 SGHVS, CDR2 FQNEAQ. The DNA for the CDR3 is TGTGCCAGCAGCGGCCCGGGACAGAGGATTAATCAGCCCCAGCATTTT. Its protein product is CASSGPGQRINQPQHF.

V gene TRBV3-1 (or the pseudogene TRBV3-2) combines with J gene TRBJ2-2; 8 bases agree with TRBD1. Germline CDR1 reads LGHDT; CDR2 reads YNNKEL (reference sequence). The V and J ends lost 3 bases and 3 bases, in that order; junction bases with no gene match: 6. The CDR3 length is 16 residues. CDR3 amino acids: CASSQARTGYTGELFF. The CDR3 bases are TGTGCCAGCAGCCAGGCCAGGACAGGGTACACCGGGGAGCTGTTTTTT.

This clone was found a few times. The chain joins TRBV14 to TRBJ2-7; 7 positions match TRBD1. The J segment lost 3 bases and the V segment lost 4 bases, leaving 6 bases of the junction unmatched. The V gene's germline CDR1 is SGHDN and CDR2 FVKESK. This CDR3 spans 14 amino acids. The CDR3 bases are TGTGCCAGCAGCCGGGCCAGGGGGAGCTACGAGCAGTACTTC. Encoded protein: CASSRARGSYEQYF. The full variable domain, in which reference TRBV14 and TRBJ2-7 provide the parts outside the CDR3, is EAGVTQFPSHSVIEKGQTVTLRCDPISGHDNLYWYRRVMGKEIKFLLHFVKESKQDESGMPNNRFLAERTGGTYSTLKVQPAELEDSGVYFCASSRARGSYEQYFGPGTRLTVT.

As regards this clone: Other DNA sequences within the sample encode an identical CDR3. The rearrangement links TRBV20-1 to TRBJ1-2; D remains ambiguous. Germline assignment: CDR1 DFQATT and CDR2 SNEGSKA (reference sequence). The CDR3 totals 11 residues. With 3 bases removed from V and 5 bases from J, the gap between germline ends came to 7 bases. CDR3 in amino acids: CSARTGYGYTF. The CDR3 region has the DNA TGCAGTGCTAGGACTGGGTATGGCTACACCTTC.

This chain joins TRBV9 and TRBJ2-3; TRBD1 matches at 7 bases. The length of the CDR3 is 15 residues. The germline gives CDR1 SGDLS, CDR2 YYNGEE. V lost 4 bases, J lost 0 bases, and 5 bases stayed unmatched. For the CDR3, the DNA is TGTGCCAGCAGCACAGGGGCCGCAAGCACAGATACGCAGTATTTT. Translating it yields CASSTGAASTDTQYF.

The V gene is TRBV7-2, the J gene TRBJ2-5, with 9 bases identical to TRBD1. This CDR3 spans 16 amino acids. Looked up from germline, CDR1 is SGHTA and CDR2 is FQGNSA. V lost 2 bases to trimming and J lost 2 bases; unmatched junction nucleotides: 6. CDR3 residues: CASSLNPGTGQETQYF. The DNA for the CDR3 is TGTGCCAGCAGCTTAAACCCTGGGACAGGGCAAGAGACCCAGTACTTC.

CDR3 sequence reads: CASSPGGTGGYEQYF. In DNA, the CDR3 is TGTGCCAGCAGTCCGGGGGGGACAGGGGGCTACGAGCAGTACTTC. The genes are TRBV7-8 and TRBJ2-7; 11 bases fit TRBD1. The CDR3 totals 15 residues. CDR1 and CDR2 (germline): SGHVS, FQNEAQ. The ends lost 6 bases at V and 3 bases at J; junction bases unmatched: 7.

The V call is TRBV11-3, the J call TRBJ1-4; D gene ambiguous. This CDR3 contains 14 residues. V was shortened by 2 bases and J by 7 bases, with 11 bases between the two germline ends. Germline loops: CDR1 SGHNT, CDR2 YENEEA. CDR3: CASSLNTVGEKLFF. CDR3 nucleotide sequence: TGTGCCAGCAGCTTAAATACAGTCGGTGAAAAACTGTTTTTT.

This chain joins TRBV5-8 and TRBJ2-1, with D unresolved. V gave up 0 bases and J gave up 5 bases, with 3 bases separating them. Germline V gene data show CDR1 as SGHTS and CDR2 as YDEGEE. The CDR3 runs to 12 residues. The CDR3 loop reads CASSLANNEQFF. Written as DNA, the CDR3 is TGTGCCAGCAGCTTGGCCAACAATGAGCAGTTCTTC. Full variable domain (remainder filled in from reference TRBV5-8 and TRBJ2-1): EAGVTQSPTHLIKTRGQQATLRCSPISGHTSVYWYQQALGLGLQFLLWYDEGEERNRGNFPPRFSGRQFPNYSSELNVNALELEDSALYLCASSLANNEQFFGPGTRLTVL.

The J gene is TRBJ2-2, the V gene TRBV18, with D tentatively TRBD1 (6 bases). Germline V CDR1 and CDR2: KGHSH, LQKENI. The CDR3 covers 15 residues. The V and J ends lost 6 bases and 6 bases respectively, with 17 bases between them. CDR3 in amino acids: CASSRITGIAGELFF. DNA of the CDR3: TGTGCCAGCTCGCGGATTACAGGGATTGCCGGGGAGCTGTTTTTT.

The chain has TRBV29-1 and TRBJ2-5; 9 bases are shared with TRBD1. Germline V gene sequence: CDR1 SQVTM, CDR2 ANQGSEA. V shed 4 bases and J 4 bases; nucleotides not matched to a gene: 13. The CDR3 has 16 amino acids. The CDR3: CSVALGTGLMGETQYF. The CDR3 bases are TGCAGCGTTGCGCTCGGGACAGGGCTTATGGGAGAGACCCAGTACTTC. The variable domain in full, with the rest retrieved from reference TRBV29-1 and TRBJ2-5, is SAVISQKPSRDICQRGTSLTIQCQVDSQVTMMFWYRQQPGQSLTLIATANQGSEATYESGFVIDKFPISRPNLTFSTLTVSNMSPEDSSIYLCSVALGTGLMGETQYFGPGTRLLVL.

This clone has only one observation. The chain joins TRBV18 to TRBJ1-5; TRBD1 matches 7 bases. The CDR3 has 14 amino acids. The junction had 5 bases not matched to a gene; V was cut back by 4 bases and J by 5 bases. Germline V gives CDR1 KGHSH, CDR2 LQKENI. The CDR3 region has the DNA TGTGCCAGCTCACTCAGGGGGTTGGATCAGCCCCAGCATTTT. Translating gives CASSLRGLDQPQHF.

The CDR3 region has the DNA TGTGCCAGCAGTTCAGATGACAGGACCTCCGGGAACACCATATATTTT. Translated, it gives CASSSDDRTSGNTIYF. V is TRBV5-4 and J is TRBJ1-3; a possible D gene is TRBD1 (6 bases). The CDR3 loop spans 16 amino acids. Germline assignment: CDR1 SGHNT and CDR2 YYREEE (reference sequence). The ends were cut back, 5 bases at V and 7 bases at J, with 22 bases in the middle.

The chain carries TRBV3-1 (or the pseudogene TRBV3-2) and TRBJ1-5; tentative D call: TRBD1 (6 bases). V dropped 2 bases and J dropped 1 base, with 6 bases sitting between them. In germline, CDR1 is LGHDT, CDR2 YNNKEL (reference sequence). CDR3 size: 14 residues. CDR3 loop: CASSQQGSNQPQHF. Here the CDR3 DNA reads TGTGCCAGCAGCCAACAGGGGAGCAATCAGCCCCAGCATTTT.

The sample holds a few counts of this clone. V usage is TRBV10-3 and J usage is TRBJ2-3, with D tentatively TRBD2 (6 bases). V was shortened by 4 bases and J by 5 bases, with 10 bases between the two germline ends. CDR1 is ENHRY, CDR2 SYGVKD, per germline. This CDR3 region has 13 residues. The chain's CDR3 is CAISGGVKDTQYF. Here the CDR3 DNA reads TGTGCCATCAGTGGGGGGGTAAAAGATACGCAGTATTTT.

The chain uses TRBV5-1 and TRBJ1-1; the match to TRBD1 covers 12 bases. CDR3 size: 18 residues. The germline V gene has CDR1 SGHRS and CDR2 YFSETQ. J gave up 2 bases and V 0 bases, and 8 bases lay outside the gene matches. CDR3 nucleotide sequence: TGCGCCAGCAGCTTGGCCCCCGGGACAGGGGGCGAAAACACTGAAGCTTTCTTT. It codes for CASSLAPGTGGENTEAFF.

This clone was seen only once. The chain uses TRBV11-3 and TRBJ2-7; D ambiguous. CDR3 length: 15 residues. V was clipped by 1 base and J by 0 bases, with 10 bases between them. Germline CDR1 reads SGHNT; CDR2 reads YENEEA. In DNA form, the CDR3 reads TGTGCCAGCAGCTTAGGGCGAGCGAACTCCTACGAGCAGTACTTC. Translating it yields CASSLGRANSYEQYF.

This chain joins TRBV27 and TRBJ1-6; perhaps TRBD1 as D (6 bases). Germline V gene lookup returns CDR1 MNHEY and CDR2 SMNVEV (reference sequence). Trimming left V 3 bases short and J 10 bases short, with 16 bases between. This CDR3 comprises 15 residues. The DNA of the CDR3 is TGTGCCAGCAGTTTTGTGGCAGGGGTAGGGTCACCCCTCCACTTT. Translating gives CASSFVAGVGSPLHF.

The genes are TRBV10-2 and TRBJ1-4; D perhaps matches TRBD1 (5 bases). The CDR3 has 15 amino acids. The germline V gene has CDR1 WSHSY and CDR2 SAAADI. The V end was cut by 2 bases, the J end by 5 bases, with 12 bases between. Written as DNA, the CDR3 is TGCGCCAGCAGTGAGGACAGACTTCCGAATGAAAAACTGTTTTTT. This translates into CASSEDRLPNEKLFF.

The V call is TRBV12-3 or TRBV12-4, the J call TRBJ1-6; D not resolved. V was trimmed by 5 bases and J by 13 bases, leaving 12 bases between them. The CDR3 is 12 residues long. DNA for the CDR3: TGTGCCAGCAGTCCGGTCCCCTTTCCCCTCCACTTT. It codes for CASSPVPFPLHF.

The genes are TRBV7-2 and TRBJ1-5; TRBD1 agrees at 9 bases. CDR1 is SGHTA and CDR2 is FQGNSA in the germline V gene. The CDR3 spans 19 residues. V lost 3 bases to trimming and J lost 4 bases; unmatched junction nucleotides: 16. CDR3 region: CASSFRQPGQGDWNQPQHF. In nucleotides, the CDR3 is TGTGCCAGCAGCTTCAGACAACCGGGACAGGGAGATTGGAATCAGCCCCAGCATTTT.

The chain combines TRBV3-1 (or the pseudogene TRBV3-2) with TRBJ1-2; D uncertain. V gave up 1 base and J gave up 4 bases, with 7 bases separating them. This CDR3 has 13 amino acids. Germline values: CDR1 LGHDT, CDR2 YNNKEL (reference sequence). CDR3 region: CASSQVPGYGYTF. For the CDR3, the DNA is TGTGCCAGCAGCCAAGTTCCCGGCTATGGCTACACCTTC.

CDR3 coding DNA: TGTGCCAGTAGTACCCCCGGGACATCCCAGGTTCGTGGTGGCTACACCTTC. It encodes CASSTPGTSQVRGGYTF. The V gene is TRBV19, the J gene TRBJ1-2, with a tentative D call TRBD1 (6 bases). The germline V gene encodes CDR1 LNHDA and CDR2 SQIVND (reference sequence). The CDR3 is made up of 17 amino acids. Trimming removed 4 bases from V and 7 bases from J, with 25 bases in between.

Only a few counts were recorded for this clone. CDR3: CASSLALQGNEKLFF. The CDR3 nucleotides read TGCGCCAGCAGCTTGGCCCTACAGGGTAATGAAAAACTGTTTTTT. This sequence joins TRBV5-1 and TRBJ1-4; possibly TRBD1 for D (6 bases). This CDR3 is 15 amino acids long. V gave up 0 bases and J gave up 4 bases, with 10 bases separating them. Germline V gene sequence: CDR1 SGHRS, CDR2 YFSETQ.

V usage is TRBV3-1 (or the pseudogene TRBV3-2) and J usage is TRBJ2-1; 8 bases map to TRBD1. The germline V gene encodes CDR1 LGHDT and CDR2 YNNKEL (reference sequence). The CDR3 totals 15 residues. V lost 4 bases, J lost 4 bases, and 6 bases stayed unmatched. The CDR3 coding sequence is TGTGCCAGCAGCCCGCAACAGGGGGAATACAATGAGCAGTTCTTC. Its protein is CASSPQQGEYNEQFF.

The CDR3 bases are TGTGCCAGCAGCCAGATCGAGGGTTCACCCCTCCACTTT. It specifies CASSQIEGSPLHF. The rearrangement uses TRBV5-5 and TRBJ1-6; no clear D. V was pared by 4 bases and J by 9 bases, with 11 bases between. Germline V gives CDR1 SGHKS, CDR2 YYEKEE (reference sequence). The CDR3 has 13 amino acids.

V and J are TRBV29-1 and TRBJ2-1, with 9 bases fitting TRBD1. The CDR3 has 15 amino acids. With 1 base clipped from V and 1 base from J, the junction kept 2 bases outside the gene matches. The germline V gene encodes CDR1 SQVTM and CDR2 ANQGSEA. CDR3 region: CSVEGTGVSYNEQFF. Written as DNA, the CDR3 is TGCAGCGTTGAAGGGACAGGGGTATCCTACAATGAGCAGTTCTTC.

CDR3 DNA: TGTGCCAGTACTAACGTCCCTGTCGCCAATGAGCAGTTCTTC. Its translation is CASTNVPVANEQFF. The chain has TRBV19 and TRBJ2-1; D call uncertain. Germline-derived CDR1 and CDR2 are LNHDA and SQIVND (reference sequence). Trimming stripped 7 bases from V and 6 bases from J, with 16 bases between. CDR3 size: 14 residues. Variable domain in full (rest from reference TRBV19 and TRBJ2-1): DGGITQSPKYLFRKEGQNVTLSCEQNLNHDAMYWYRQDPGQGLRLIYYSQIVNDFQKGDIAEGYSVSREKKESFPLTVTSAQKNPTAFYLCASTNVPVANEQFFGPGTRLTVL.